This T cell receptor (beta chain) was sequenced for a study of brain T cells in children with intractable seizures. V was pared by 1 base and J by 5 bases, with 11 bases between. From germline, CDR1 is SGHVS and CDR2 FNYEAQ. This CDR3 region has 14 residues. Time point: blood from clinic visit 5 months post-surgery; TSC patient then seizure free. Sequencing was limited to surgery cases with top T cell transcript signatures in brain tissue. Using immunoSEQ multiplex PCR, the repertoire was profiled, and TCRdb retains in-frame clones only, with some absent. The sample shows under 400,000 clones, roughly 93% of them seen only once.

This TCR derives from a boy less than two years old with tuberous sclerosis and intractable seizures. The chain combines TRBV7-6 with TRBJ2-5, with a tentative D call TRBD1 (6 bases). The sequenced sample was peripheral blood, obtained more than 4 months after surgery. The CDR3 region is CASSLDRDSETQYF. CDR3 nucleotide sequence: TGTGCCAGCAGCTTAGACAGGGATTCCGAGACCCAGTACTTC.